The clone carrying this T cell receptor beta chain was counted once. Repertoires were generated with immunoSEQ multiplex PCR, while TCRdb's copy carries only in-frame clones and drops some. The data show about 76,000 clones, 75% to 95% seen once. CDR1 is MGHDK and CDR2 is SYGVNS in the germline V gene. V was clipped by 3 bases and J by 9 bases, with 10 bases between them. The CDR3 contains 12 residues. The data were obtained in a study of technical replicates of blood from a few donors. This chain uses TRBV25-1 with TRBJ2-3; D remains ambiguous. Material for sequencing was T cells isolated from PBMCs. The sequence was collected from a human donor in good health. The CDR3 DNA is TGTGCCAGCAGTGACCTCAGAGGCACGCAGTATTTT. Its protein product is CASSDLRGTQYF.